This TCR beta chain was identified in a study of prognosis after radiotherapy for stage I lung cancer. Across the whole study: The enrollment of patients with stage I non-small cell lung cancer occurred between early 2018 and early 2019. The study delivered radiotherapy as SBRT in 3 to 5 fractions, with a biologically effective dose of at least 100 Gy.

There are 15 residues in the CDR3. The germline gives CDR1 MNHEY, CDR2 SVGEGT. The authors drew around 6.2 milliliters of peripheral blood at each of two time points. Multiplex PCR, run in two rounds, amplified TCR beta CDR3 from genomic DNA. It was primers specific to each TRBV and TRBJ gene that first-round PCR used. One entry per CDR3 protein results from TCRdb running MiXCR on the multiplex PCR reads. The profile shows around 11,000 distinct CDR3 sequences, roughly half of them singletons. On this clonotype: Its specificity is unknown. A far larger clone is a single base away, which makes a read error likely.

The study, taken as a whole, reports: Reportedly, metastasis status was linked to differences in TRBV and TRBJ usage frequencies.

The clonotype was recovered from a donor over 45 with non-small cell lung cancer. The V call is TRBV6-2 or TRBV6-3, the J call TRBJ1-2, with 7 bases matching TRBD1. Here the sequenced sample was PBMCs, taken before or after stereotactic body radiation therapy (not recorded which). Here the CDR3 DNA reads TGTGCCAGCAGTTACAAGACAGGGACCAGCTATGGCTACGCCTTC. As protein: CASSYKTGTSYGYAF.